The 14 T cell receptor beta chains given below trace back to one sample, sequenced in a study of T cell responses to AZD1222 COVID-19 vaccine (dated by TCRdb to the early 2020s). Library method: the immunoSEQ multiplex PCR assay. TCRdb re-hosts the immuneACCESS table, in-frame sequences only. Its copies lack some clones; in the studies checked, an unresolved V gene accounts for under half of them, and the cause for the rest is not known. The sample table holds more than 95,000 clones, of which about 89% were seen once. The top ten constitute approximately 12% of the sample. Read against the paper, the sample's time point label means: baseline before first vaccination. Interpreted using the paper, the treatment or condition label stands for: meningococcal conjugate vaccine given as trial control. Sequenced material: peripheral blood, taken on day 0 of MenACWY control vaccination. These receptors came from an adult in good health.

The chain joins TRBV5-6 to TRBJ1-5, with D uncertain. Germline V lookup: CDR1 SGHDT, CDR2 YYEEEE. The CDR3 has 19 residues. V was trimmed by 0 bases and J by 3 bases, leaving 22 bases between them. The CDR3 DNA is TGTGCCAGCAGCTTGGATGCCACCCTAGATCGCAGCATCAATCAGCCCCAGCATTTT. It encodes CASSLDATLDRSINQPQHF.

This clone was seen a single time. This chain joins TRBV5-6 and TRBJ1-2; D may be TRBD1 (6 bases). Between the trimmed V and J ends, which lost 2 bases and 5 bases, there was a span of 19 bases. Germline loops: CDR1 SGHDT, CDR2 YYEEEE. The CDR3 loop spans 16 amino acids. This CDR3 is CASSFWARLGAYGYTF. The CDR3 nucleotides read TGTGCCAGCAGCTTTTGGGCCCGCCTGGGGGCTTATGGCTACACCTTC.

This clone was detected once. The chain joins TRBV21-1 to TRBJ2-1. TRBV21-1 is assigned pseudogene status. The CDR3 has 13 amino acids. CDR3 residues: CASSKARGDEQFF. The CDR3 DNA reads as TGTGCCAGCAGCAAAGCGCGAGGGGATGAGCAGTTCTTC.

The V and J genes are TRBV11-3 and TRBJ2-7; the D gene is possibly TRBD1 (6 bases). This CDR3 is built from 15 residues. Germline V CDR1 and CDR2: SGHNT, YENEEA. V lost 6 bases, J lost 6 bases, and 21 bases lay in between. CDR3 region: CASSSARGSASEQYF. CDR3 DNA: TGTGCCAGCAGTTCCGCCAGGGGTTCTGCTAGCGAGCAGTACTTC.

This clone came up once. V and J are TRBV12-3 or TRBV12-4 and TRBJ1-2, with D perhaps TRBD1 (5 bases). This CDR3 region has 13 residues. V dropped 3 bases and J dropped 6 bases, with 11 bases sitting between them. CDR3 sequence: CASSFMGVDGYTF. CDR3 coding DNA: TGTGCCAGCAGTTTCATGGGGGTGGATGGCTACACCTTC.

The chain couples TRBV9 to TRBJ1-1; a weak D match, TRBD1 (6 bases). V was clipped by 1 base and J by 8 bases, with 15 bases between them. In germline, CDR1 is SGDLS, CDR2 YYNGEE. This CDR3 spans 14 amino acids. The CDR3 DNA is TGTGCCAGCAGCGTAAACCCAGGGGACCCCGAAGCTTTCTTT. Its translation is CASSVNPGDPEAFF.

This rearrangement joins TRBV6-1 to TRBJ1-5; 8 bases match TRBD1. CDR1 is MNHNS and CDR2 is SASEGT in the germline V gene. CDR3 length: 16 amino acids. The V segment lost 1 base and the J segment 0 bases; nucleotides outside the gene matches: 2. CDR3 residues: CASSEGTGFSNQPQHF. As DNA, the CDR3 is TGTGCCAGCAGTGAAGGGACAGGGTTTAGCAATCAGCCCCAGCATTTT.

The V and J genes are TRBV7-9 and TRBJ2-1; D is perhaps TRBD1 (7 bases). CDR1 and CDR2 (germline): SEHNR, FQNEAQ (reference sequence). The CDR3 contains 14 residues. The germline V and J ends were trimmed by 2 bases and 7 bases, with 12 bases remaining between them. The CDR3 here is CASSLRAGGNEQFF. Written as DNA, the CDR3 is TGTGCCAGCAGCTTACGGGCAGGGGGGAATGAGCAGTTCTTC.

The chain recombines TRBV6-5 with TRBJ1-2; D is unresolved. Germline V gives CDR1 MNHEY, CDR2 SVGAGI. The V end lost 6 bases, the J end lost 8 bases, and 19 bases lay between the germline ends. This CDR3 has 14 residues. CDR3 in DNA: TGTGCCAGCAGGTACGACCAGGCTTCCCGGGGCTACACCTTC. This sequence encodes CASRYDQASRGYTF.

This chain connects TRBV7-9 to TRBJ2-7; D is unclear. Germline CDR1 and CDR2: SEHNR and FQNEAQ (reference sequence). The V gene lost 3 bases and the J gene lost 3 bases, with 9 bases spanning the gap. The CDR3 runs 13 residues. As DNA, the CDR3 is TGTGCCAGCAGCTTCCAAAGAGGCTACGAGCAGTACTTC. Its protein is CASSFQRGYEQYF.

This clone was seen a single time. This chain connects TRBV6-5 to TRBJ1-2, with D tentatively TRBD1 (5 bases). The CDR3 loop spans 12 amino acids. V lost 8 bases and J lost 8, with 15 bases in between. Germline values: CDR1 MNHEY, CDR2 SVGAGI. CDR3 in DNA: TGTGCCAGCCGGGACTCCCTATACGGCTACACCTTC. This encodes CASRDSLYGYTF.

The rearrangement uses TRBV3-1 (or the pseudogene TRBV3-2) and TRBJ2-7; 14 bases line up with TRBD2. Trimming removed 10 bases from V and 5 bases from J; junction bases left unmatched: 4. This CDR3 has 13 residues. Germline loops: CDR1 LGHDT, CDR2 YNNKEL (reference sequence). The CDR3 sequence is CAIGLAGGHEQYF. The CDR3 DNA sequence: TGTGCCATCGGACTAGCGGGAGGCCACGAGCAGTACTTC.

This chain links TRBV11-2 with TRBJ1-4; D unresolved. This CDR3 is 16 amino acids long. Trimming removed 4 bases at V and 4 bases at J, with 16 bases between. From germline, CDR1 is SGHAT and CDR2 FQNNGV. This chain's CDR3 is CASSSLPVGFNEKLFF. CDR3 in DNA: TGTGCCAGCAGCTCCCTTCCGGTCGGGTTTAATGAAAAACTGTTTTTT. Combining the CDR3 with reference TRBV11-2 and TRBJ1-4 gives the whole variable domain EAGVAQSPRYKIIEKRQSVAFWCNPISGHATLYWYQQILGQGPKLLIQFQNNGVVDDSQLPKDRFSAERLKGVDSTLKIQPAKLEDSAVYLCASSSLPVGFNEKLFFGSGTQLSVL.

J is TRBJ2-3 and V is TRBV5-8; D gene uncertain. This CDR3 is built from 13 residues. Germline V CDR1 and CDR2: SGHTS, YDEGEE. V lost 1 base, J lost 0 bases, and 3 bases lay in between. As DNA, the CDR3 is TGTGCCAGCAGCTTGCGGAGCACAGATACGCAGTATTTT. Translating gives CASSLRSTDTQYF.